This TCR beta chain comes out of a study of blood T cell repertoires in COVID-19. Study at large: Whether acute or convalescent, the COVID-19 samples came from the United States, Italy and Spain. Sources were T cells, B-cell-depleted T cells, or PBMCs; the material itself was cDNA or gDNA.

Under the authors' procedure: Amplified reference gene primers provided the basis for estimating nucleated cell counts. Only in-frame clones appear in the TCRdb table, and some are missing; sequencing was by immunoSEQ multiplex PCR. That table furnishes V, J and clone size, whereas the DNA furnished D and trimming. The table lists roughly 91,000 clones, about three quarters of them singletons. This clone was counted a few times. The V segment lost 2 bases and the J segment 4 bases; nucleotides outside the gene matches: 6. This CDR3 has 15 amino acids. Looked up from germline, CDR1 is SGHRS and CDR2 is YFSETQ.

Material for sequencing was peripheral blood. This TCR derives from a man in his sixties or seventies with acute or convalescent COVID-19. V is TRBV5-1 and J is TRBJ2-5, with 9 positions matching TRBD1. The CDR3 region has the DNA TGCGCCAGCAGCTTCTCGGACAGGGGACGAGAGACCCAGTACTTC. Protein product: CASSFSDRGRETQYF.